What follows are 24 T cell receptor beta chains derived from one specimen sequenced in a study of vaccination and CD4 T cells after COVID-19 (dated by TCRdb to the early 2020s). Library preparation employed PCR. Reads for this sample came from an Illumina iSeq 100. DNA from cultured CD4+ T cells was subjected to TCR sequencing with the Oncomine TCR Beta short-read assay at the Johns Hopkins FTIC core. TCRdb itself trimmed the public reads at Q25 with fastp, ran MiXCR and retained productive beta chains. Every entry covers one CDR3 protein and lists the most common genes and DNA from its rows. This sample comprises 20,000 or so distinct CDR3 sequences, less than 40% of them detected only once. Together, the top ten hold about 3% of the sample. Their target antigens are unknown. This specimen's time point label, interpreted: late sampling 161 to 241 days after vaccination in three convalescent patients. This sample's treatment or condition label indicates: approximately nine-day PBMC culture with coronavirus spike peptide pools or control peptides (ViraFEST assay).

The input for sequencing was CD4+ T cells from blood, cultured in vitro, taken about 7 months after SARS-CoV-2 vaccination. The receptors derive from a human donor who had recovered from COVID-19.

In its sample, this clonotype was seen a few times. The rearrangement links TRBV27 to TRBJ2-7; 8 bases fit TRBD1. Germline CDR1 reads MNHEY; CDR2 reads SMNVEV (reference sequence). CDR3 size: 12 residues. With V trimmed by 6 bases and J by 5 bases, 3 bases remained unmatched. The CDR3 nucleotides are TGTGCCAGCAGCCCGGACAGGGACGAGCAGTACTTC. This translates into CASSPDRDEQYF.

This rearrangement joins TRBV4-1 to TRBJ2-5; D is possibly TRBD2 (6 bases). Per germline, CDR1 MGHRA and CDR2 YSYEKL. V was cut by 1 base and J by 4 bases, with 10 bases left in between. The CDR3 sequence is 14 residues long. The CDR3 loop reads CASSQGRAGETQYF. DNA for the CDR3: TGCGCCAGCAGCCAAGGGAGGGCCGGAGAGACCCAGTACTTC.

J is TRBJ2-2 and V is TRBV28; the D gene is possibly TRBD2 (5 bases). The CDR3 runs 13 residues. Germline assignment: CDR1 MDHEN and CDR2 SYDVKM. Deletions cut 10 bases from V and 1 base from J, with 10 bases between. CDR3 in DNA: TGTGCCACAGGAGGCCGGAACACCGGGGAGCTGTTTTTT. Protein sequence: CATGGRNTGELFF.

The chain combines TRBV4-2 with TRBJ2-1; the D call may be TRBD1 or TRBD2 (6 bases each). The CDR3 sequence is 15 residues long. Trimming stripped 0 bases from V and 8 bases from J, with 14 bases between. CDR1 is LGHNA and CDR2 is YNFKEQ in the germline V gene. The DNA for the CDR3 is TGTGCCAGCAGCCAAGATAAGGGGGGAGACGATGAGCAGTTCTTC. Amino acid sequence: CASSQDKGGDDEQFF.

V gene TRBV29-1 combines with J gene TRBJ2-5; D might be TRBD2 (6 bases). The CDR3 is 13 residues long. Germline-derived CDR1 and CDR2 are SQVTM and ANQGSEA. V lost 0 bases to trimming and J lost 4 bases, with 9 bases between them. As DNA, the CDR3 is TGCAGCGTTGAAGACGGAGCGGGAGAGACCCAGTACTTC. It translates to CSVEDGAGETQYF.

This clonotype was found a few times. The gene calls are TRBV7-2 and TRBJ2-1; the match to TRBD1 covers 8 bases. This CDR3 spans 16 amino acids. Losses at the gene ends were 0 bases for V and 4 bases for J; bases not matched to a gene: 5. Germline V gene sequence: CDR1 SGHTA, CDR2 FQGNSA. The CDR3 is CASSLAPGQGYNEQFF. CDR3 coding DNA: TGTGCCAGCAGCTTAGCCCCCGGACAGGGATACAATGAGCAGTTCTTC. Full variable domain (missing parts from reference TRBV7-2 and TRBJ2-1): GAGVSQSPSNKVTEKGKDVELRCDPISGHTALYWYRQSLGQGLEFLIYFQGNSAPDKSGLPSDRFSAERTGGSVSTLTIQRTQQEDSAVYLCASSLAPGQGYNEQFFGPGTRLTVL.

The chain is built from TRBV11-2 and TRBJ2-5, with D possibly TRBD1 on 6 matching bases. The germline V gene encodes CDR1 SGHAT and CDR2 FQNNGV. This CDR3 spans 15 amino acids. Trimming stripped 2 bases from V and 4 bases from J, with 14 bases between. For the CDR3, the DNA is TGTGCCAGCAGCTTAATGCAAGGGGGATCAGAGACCCAGTACTTC. Translating it yields CASSLMQGGSETQYF.

This chain uses TRBV4-2 with TRBJ2-4, with 7 positions matching TRBD2. The V gene's germline CDR1 is LGHNA and CDR2 YNFKEQ. The CDR3 runs to 14 residues. The J segment lost 12 bases and the V segment lost 0 bases, leaving 8 bases of the junction unmatched. The CDR3 spells CASSQDSAGESQYF. The CDR3, as DNA: TGTGCCAGCAGCCAAGATTCGGCGGGGGAATCTCAGTACTTC.

This sequence joins TRBV6-2 or TRBV6-3 and TRBJ2-2; 7 bases are shared with TRBD1. Germline lookup yields CDR1 MNHEY and CDR2 SVGEGT. The trim removed 7 bases at V and 5 bases at J, leaving 4 bases unmatched. The CDR3 has 13 amino acids. The CDR3 here is CASTDRATGELFF. DNA of the CDR3: TGTGCCAGCACAGACAGGGCGACCGGGGAGCTGTTTTTT.

This clonotype is labeled as medium-sized. This chain uses TRBV20-1 with TRBJ1-1; possibly TRBD1 for D (6 bases). Trimming stripped 5 bases from V and 1 base from J, with 8 bases between. CDR3 length equals 12 residues. Germline V gives CDR1 DFQATT, CDR2 SNEGSKA (reference sequence). The CDR3 here is CSAVGQNTEAFF. The DNA for the CDR3 is TGCAGTGCTGTGGGACAGAACACTGAAGCTTTCTTT.

This clonotype was picked up a small number of times. This chain joins TRBV7-8 and TRBJ1-5; D is undetermined. The CDR3 contains 16 residues. The V end lost 2 bases, the J end lost 5 bases, and 16 bases lay between the germline ends. Germline CDR1 reads SGHVS; CDR2 reads FQNEAQ. CDR3 sequence reads: CASSLRGWSGDQPQHF. The CDR3 nucleotides read TGTGCCAGCAGCTTACGTGGATGGTCAGGCGATCAGCCCCAGCATTTT.

This chain uses TRBV18 with TRBJ1-5; 7 nucleotides agree with TRBD1. Trimming cost V 4 bases and J 4 bases; bases outside gene matches: 1. Per germline, CDR1 KGHSH and CDR2 LQKENI. The CDR3 runs 13 residues. As DNA, the CDR3 is TGTGCCAGCTCACTGGGACAGAATCAGCCCCAGCATTTT. Protein: CASSLGQNQPQHF.

The sample holds a few counts of this clonotype. This chain links TRBV2 with TRBJ1-2, with D unclear. This CDR3 region has 14 residues. V shed 3 bases and J shed 2 bases, with 10 bases lying between them. Germline V gene sequence: CDR1 SNHLY, CDR2 FYNNEI. CDR3 nucleotide sequence: TGTGCCAGCAGTGAGTTGGCAGGCAACTATGGCTACACCTTC. It encodes CASSELAGNYGYTF. Complete variable domain (other parts from reference TRBV2 and TRBJ1-2): EPEVTQTPSHQVTQMGQEVILRCVPISNHLYFYWYRQILGQKVEFLVSFYNNEISEKSEIFDDQFSVERPDGSNFTLKIRSTKLEDSAMYFCASSELAGNYGYTFGSGTRLTVV.

The chain joins TRBV28 to TRBJ2-1; 7 nucleotides match TRBD2. The CDR3 is made up of 15 amino acids. Germline values: CDR1 MDHEN, CDR2 SYDVKM. The trim removed 3 bases at V and 0 bases at J, leaving 2 bases unmatched. CDR3 DNA: TGTGCCAGCAGTTTGGGGGGGGGCTCCTACAATGAGCAGTTCTTC. Translated: CASSLGGGSYNEQFF. Using reference TRBV28 and TRBJ2-1 for the parts outside the CDR3, the full variable domain is DVKVTQSSRYLVKRTGEKVFLECVQDMDHENMFWYRQDPGLGLRLIYFSYDVKMKEKGDIPEGYSVSREKKERFSLILESASTNQTSMYLCASSLGGGSYNEQFFGPGTRLTVL.

The chain links TRBV7-9 to TRBJ1-1; maybe TRBD1 (5 bases). Trimming removed 5 bases from V and 8 bases from J, with 15 bases in between. CDR3 length: 13 residues. Germline V gene data show CDR1 as SEHNR and CDR2 as FQNEAQ (reference sequence). CDR3 sequence (DNA): TGTGCCAGCAGCCCCCGGGGGACGTTCGAAGCTTTCTTT. Amino acids: CASSPRGTFEAFF.

This clonotype turned up a few times. The rearrangement links TRBV10-1 to TRBJ2-7; TRBD2 matches at 9 bases. With V trimmed by 0 bases and J by 3 bases, 3 bases remained unmatched. The CDR3 runs 15 residues. Germline values: CDR1 WNHNN, CDR2 SYGVQD (reference sequence). CDR3: CASSESSGRNYEQYF. DNA for the CDR3: TGCGCCAGCAGTGAGTCAAGCGGGAGGAACTACGAGCAGTACTTC.

The table lists this clonotype with a count of one. The rearrangement joins TRBV2 to TRBJ2-1, with TRBD1 matching 8 bases. The CDR3 runs 16 residues. Germline V CDR1 and CDR2: SNHLY, FYNNEI. Trimming removed 9 bases from V and 5 bases from J; junction bases left unmatched: 15. This CDR3 reads CARFDPRGLYNNEQFF. The CDR3 DNA is TGTGCCAGGTTCGACCCCAGGGGGCTTTATAACAATGAGCAGTTCTTC.

This clonotype has only a few counts. The chain recombines TRBV7-9 with TRBJ1-5; no clear D gene. Trimming stripped 2 bases from V and 4 bases from J, with 6 bases between. Germline values: CDR1 SEHNR, CDR2 FQNEAQ (reference sequence). This CDR3 contains 13 residues. The CDR3 protein is CASSLSGNQPQHF. CDR3 nucleotide sequence: TGTGCCAGCAGCTTAAGTGGGAATCAGCCCCAGCATTTT.

This clonotype has just a few counts. J is TRBJ2-7 and V is TRBV7-2; TRBD2 might be the D (6 bases). CDR3 size: 15 residues. Germline lookup yields CDR1 SGHTA and CDR2 FQGNSA. Trimming removed 4 bases from V and 1 base from J, with 14 bases in between. For the CDR3, the DNA is TGTGCCAGCAGCTCAGAGTCGGGGGTATCCTACGAGCAGTACTTC. Protein sequence: CASSSESGVSYEQYF.

The V and J genes are TRBV14 and TRBJ2-2; D remains unclear. CDR1 is SGHDN, CDR2 FVKESK, per germline. There are 14 residues in the CDR3. V was trimmed by 3 bases and J by 6 bases, leaving 11 bases between them. The CDR3 DNA is TGTGCCAGCAGCCATAATGCCGGGTCCGGGGAGCTGTTTTTT. It codes for CASSHNAGSGELFF.

This clonotype was counted only a few times. This chain links TRBV7-2 with TRBJ1-1; the D is unclear. Trimming removed 1 base at V and 5 bases at J, with 11 bases between. The CDR3 runs 14 residues. CDR1 is SGHTA, CDR2 FQGNSA, per germline. The CDR3 nucleotides read TGTGCCAGCAGCTTAGGTCCAAGAGGAACTGAAGCTTTCTTT. Protein: CASSLGPRGTEAFF. Looking up the rest from reference TRBV7-2 and TRBJ1-1 gives the full variable domain: GAGVSQSPSNKVTEKGKDVELRCDPISGHTALYWYRQSLGQGLEFLIYFQGNSAPDKSGLPSDRFSAERTGGSVSTLTIQRTQQEDSAVYLCASSLGPRGTEAFFGQGTRLTVV.

This clonotype turned up a few times. CDR3: CASSPGLTGETQYF. DNA of the CDR3: TGTGCCAGCAGCCCGGGACTAACGGGTGAGACCCAGTACTTC. V gene TRBV12-3 or TRBV12-4 combines with J gene TRBJ2-5; 7 nucleotides agree with TRBD2. Unmatched junction bases numbered 9, after V lost 6 bases and J lost 5 bases. CDR3 length equals 14 residues.

This clonotype has only a few counts. The gene calls are TRBV27 and TRBJ1-1, with 8 nucleotides matching TRBD1. The trim removed 7 bases at V and 1 base at J, leaving 5 bases unmatched. The CDR3 has 14 residues. The germline V gene has CDR1 MNHEY and CDR2 SMNVEV (reference sequence). In nucleotides, the CDR3 is TGTGCCAGCACTCGACAGGGGAGGAACACTGAAGCTTTCTTT. Protein sequence: CASTRQGRNTEAFF.

This rearrangement joins TRBV20-1 to TRBJ2-5; D might be TRBD2 (6 bases). Deletions cut 4 bases from V and 2 bases from J, with 14 bases between. The CDR3 loop spans 14 amino acids. CDR1 and CDR2 from the germline V gene are DFQATT and SNEGSKA (reference sequence). The CDR3: CSATPGTLQETQYF. CDR3 DNA sequence: TGCAGTGCTACCCCCGGGACTCTTCAAGAGACCCAGTACTTC.